This T cell receptor beta chain was identified during a study of blood T cells in healthy people across ages. Background on the study: Every two T cells gave about one barcoded beta molecule via template switching. Findings and caveats of the study: The fall in TCR beta diversity per million T cells was roughly linear with age. Compared with aged donors, long-lived donors showed fewer expanded clones, suggesting selection.

Concerning this clonotype: Its antigen is not known. One end of the junction is discordant with germline, which a read error may explain.

Sample-barcoded 5' priming and a J-beta primer mix drove a second PCR of roughly 7 to 11 cycles. TCRdb reprocessed the 5' RACE reads via MiXCR and lists one record per CDR3 protein. The sample includes around 1.5 million distinct CDR3 sequences, approximately 32% of them seen just once. This CDR3 is built from 19 residues. In germline, CDR1 is DFQATT, CDR2 SNEGSKA (reference sequence). The TCR was taken from a woman aged 25 to 39 in good health. Input material: blood. V is TRBV20-1 and J is TRBJ2-7, with 14 bases fitting TRBD2. The CDR3 DNA is TGCAGTGCTAGAGCGGAGGAGACTAGCGGGAGGGGGAGCTCCTACGGGCAGTACTTC. Translated, it gives CSARAEETSGRGSSYGQYF.